These 2 T cell receptor beta chains came from one sample sequenced in a study of T cell repertoires in cytomegalovirus infection. Via MiXCR, TCRdb re-called the reads, giving one row per CDR3 protein. The sample contains some 450,000 distinct CDR3 sequences, under 40% of which appear only once. The sample consisted of PBMCs. These receptor sequences come from a human donor in good health (CMV status not recorded). Some clones in this sample may be carry-over from other donors' samples.

In this sample, this clonotype turned up many times. This chain connects TRBV27 to TRBJ1-2; D unresolved. This CDR3 is built from 15 residues. V dropped 5 bases and J dropped 4 bases, with 17 bases sitting between them. Germline-derived CDR1 and CDR2 are MNHEY and SMNVEV (reference sequence). The CDR3 sequence is CASSPTPSLRYGYTF. CDR3 in DNA: TGTGCCAGCAGTCCTACTCCCTCACTTCGCTATGGCTACACCTTC.

The rearrangement uses TRBV11-2 and TRBJ1-1, with no clear D. Germline V gives CDR1 SGHAT, CDR2 FQNNGV. V gave up 2 bases and J gave up 4 bases, with 11 bases separating them. This CDR3 spans 14 amino acids. This CDR3 reads CASSLNGRGTEAFF. In nucleotides, the CDR3 is TGTGCCAGCAGCTTAAACGGTCGCGGCACTGAAGCTTTCTTT.